This record concerns one T cell receptor (beta chain) sequence. What it binds is unknown. Before the COVID-19 pandemic, during about 2010-2018, CD4+ T cells were taken from unexposed donors. Isolation of CD4+ T cells took place after less than 13 days in culture. PBMCs were plated at some 2 million per well in IL-2-containing medium. This sample was included in a study of CD4 T cells in relation to SARS-CoV-2 and coronaviruses. Looking at the study overall: PBMCs were cultured with antigen for roughly 9 days before TCR beta sequencing. Crossreactive spike epitopes shared across donors were mapped to their HLA restriction. The study, taken as a whole, reports: Approximately 65% of donors had memory CD4+ clonotypes crossrecognizing SARS-CoV-2 and common cold coronavirus spike.

The V end lost 5 bases, the J end lost 15 bases, and 14 bases lay between the germline ends. Germline lookup yields CDR1 MDHEN and CDR2 SYDVKM. CDR3 length equals 12 residues. Assay: immunoSEQ multiplex PCR; the TCRdb copy retains only in-frame clones and omits some. The sample holds approximately 19,000 clones, approximately 84% seen once. This sequence originates from a human donor in good health. The chain couples TRBV28 to TRBJ2-6; D is unresolved. The material sequenced was CD4+ T cells from PBMCs, cultured in vitro. CDR3 sequence reads: CASSPGLAGLTF. CDR3 coding DNA: TGTGCCAGCAGTCCCGGGTTAGCAGGCCTGACTTTC.